The 18 T cell receptor beta chains presented below share a single source sample, sequenced in a study of graft-versus-host responses after intestinal transplantation. Sequencing was performed with immunoSEQ multiplex PCR; in TCRdb, only in-frame clones are kept and a portion is missing. The sample consists of about 88,000 clones, 80% to 95% of them appearing once. Antigens of these TCRs are unknown. Sequencing used unstimulated CD4+ T cells sorted from spleen or lymph node cells, obtained before transplant. The origin of the receptors is a human donor who was the organ donor for an intestinal transplant.

This chain uses TRBV7-7 with TRBJ2-1; 11 positions match TRBD2. The CDR3 loop spans 12 amino acids. CDR1 SSHAT and CDR2 FNYEAQ come from the germline V gene (reference sequence). The CDR3 DNA is TGTGCTACTAGCGGGAGTAACGGTGAGCAGTTCTTC. It specifies CATSGSNGEQFF.

The rearrangement links TRBV28 to TRBJ2-3, with TRBD2 matching over 11 bases. Unmatched junction bases numbered 0, after V lost 8 bases and J lost 5 bases. From germline, CDR1 is MDHEN and CDR2 SYDVKM. The CDR3 has 12 amino acids. CDR3 sequence: CASGLAGDTQYF. The CDR3 DNA follows: TGTGCCAGCGGACTAGCGGGAGATACGCAGTATTTT.

This sequence joins TRBV6-1 and TRBJ2-7; 9 nucleotides agree with TRBD2. The germline gives CDR1 MNHNS, CDR2 SASEGT. V shed 5 bases, J shed 3 bases, and the junction held 5 bases outside the gene matches. The CDR3 is 14 residues long. The CDR3 DNA reads as TGTGCCAGCAGTCCGCGGGGGGGATTCTACGAGCAGTACTTC. It codes for CASSPRGGFYEQYF.

The genes are TRBV7-9 and TRBJ2-5, with 8 bases that match TRBD1. The CDR3 covers 15 residues. CDR1 is SEHNR, CDR2 FQNEAQ, per germline (reference sequence). V shed 5 bases, J shed 2 bases, and the junction held 7 bases outside the gene matches. The CDR3 is CASSPGQGKQETQYF. The CDR3 nucleotides read TGTGCCAGCAGCCCTGGACAGGGAAAACAAGAGACCCAGTACTTC. Filled out from reference TRBV7-9 and TRBJ2-5, the complete variable domain reads DTGVSQNPRHKITKRGQNVTFRCDPISEHNRLYWYRQTLGQGPEFLTYFQNEAQLEKSRLLSDRFSAERPKGSFSTLEIQRTEQGDSAMYLCASSPGQGKQETQYFGPGTRLLVL.

Comment on this clone: The identical CDR3 is also encoded by other nucleotide sequences in the sample. The chain couples TRBV9 to TRBJ2-3; 12 nucleotides align to TRBD2. Trimming removed 4 bases from V and 4 bases from J; junction bases left unmatched: 4. CDR3 length: 15 residues. CDR1 is SGDLS and CDR2 is YYNGEE in the germline V gene. CDR3 DNA sequence: TGTGCCAGCAGCCCTAGCGGGGGGGACTCAGATACGCAGTATTTT. Amino acid sequence: CASSPSGGDSDTQYF.

The chain uses TRBV4-1 and TRBJ1-3; D not certain. The germline V gene has CDR1 MGHRA and CDR2 YSYEKL. The germline V and J ends were trimmed by 6 bases and 0 bases, with 12 bases remaining between them. The CDR3 covers 15 residues. CDR3 DNA: TGCGCCAGCAGGAGGACTTTCCGCTCTGGAAACACCATATATTTT. Its protein product is CASRRTFRSGNTIYF.

The chain couples TRBV7-9 to TRBJ2-5; TRBD1 is a possible D gene (5 bases). The V end was cut by 5 bases, the J end by 9 bases, with 25 bases between. The CDR3 is made up of 16 amino acids. CDR1 and CDR2 (germline): SEHNR, FQNEAQ (reference sequence). This chain's CDR3 is CASSEKTKTVPKPQYF. CDR3 DNA: TGTGCCAGCAGCGAGAAAACGAAGACAGTACCTAAGCCCCAGTACTTC.

CDR3 nucleotide sequence: TGTGCCACCAAAGAGGGGACACCTTATAATTCACCCCTCCACTTT. Amino acid sequence: CATKEGTPYNSPLHF. V gene TRBV5-6 combines with J gene TRBJ1-6, with D possibly TRBD1 on 6 matching bases. Trimming pared 9 bases from V and 4 bases from J, leaving 17 bases between. The CDR3 totals 15 residues. Germline CDR1 is SGHDT and CDR2 is YYEEEE. The entire variable domain, with the rest obtained from reference TRBV5-6 and TRBJ1-6, is as follows: DAGVTQSPTHLIKTRGQQVTLRCSPKSGHDTVSWYQQALGQGPQFIFQYYEEEERQRGNFPDRFSGHQFPNYSSELNVNALLLGDSALYLCATKEGTPYNSPLHFGNGTRLTVT.

The chain couples TRBV9 to TRBJ1-2; 9 positions match TRBD1. V lost 0 bases, J lost 8 bases, and 14 bases stayed unmatched. Germline V CDR1 and CDR2: SGDLS, YYNGEE. This CDR3 has 17 amino acids. The CDR3 loop reads CASSVAEGTGRTRGYTF. The DNA of the CDR3 is TGTGCCAGCAGCGTAGCTGAGGGGACAGGGCGAACTAGGGGCTACACCTTC.

This chain joins TRBV10-3 and TRBJ2-3; possibly TRBD2 for D (5 bases). Germline assignment: CDR1 ENHRY and CDR2 SYGVKD. V dropped 10 bases and J dropped 1 base, with 15 bases sitting between them. CDR3 size: 14 residues. As DNA, the CDR3 is TGTGCCACCCTGAGGGAATGGGGCACAGATACGCAGTATTTT. Amino acid sequence: CATLREWGTDTQYF.

The J gene is TRBJ2-7, the V gene TRBV6-5; D unresolved. From germline, CDR1 is MNHEY and CDR2 SVGAGI. Trimming pared 6 bases from V and 4 bases from J, leaving 19 bases between. The CDR3 has 15 residues. Here the CDR3 reads CASRVTVVTQYEQYF. CDR3 DNA sequence: TGTGCCAGCAGGGTCACCGTAGTTACCCAATACGAGCAGTACTTC.

V gene TRBV10-2 combines with J gene TRBJ2-7, with 11 bases that match TRBD2. Germline CDR1 is WSHSY and CDR2 is SAAADI. This CDR3 region has 15 residues. V lost 9 bases, J lost 4 bases, and 11 bases stayed unmatched. Written as DNA, the CDR3 is TGCGCCAGTTTACTAGCGGGGGCCCCTGGGTACGAGCAGTACTTC. The encoded protein is CASLLAGAPGYEQYF.

The rearrangement joins TRBV6-1 to TRBJ2-7, with D possibly being TRBD2 (6 bases). Per the germline V gene, CDR1 is MNHNS and CDR2 is SASEGT. The CDR3 has 13 residues. V was trimmed by 4 bases and J by 1 base, leaving 8 bases between them. CDR3 nucleotides: TGTGCCAGCAGTGCCGGGGGTTCCTACGAGCAGTACTTC. Translated: CASSAGGSYEQYF.

This sequence joins TRBV10-3 and TRBJ2-1; 7 positions agree with TRBD2. The germline gives CDR1 ENHRY, CDR2 SYGVKD. The CDR3 spans 14 residues. The chain's CDR3 is CASRAGASWDEQFF. DNA for the CDR3: TGTGCTAGCCGGGCGGGAGCCTCTTGGGATGAGCAGTTCTTC.

A word on this clone: Other DNA sequences of this sample code for an identical CDR3. V gene TRBV7-9 combines with J gene TRBJ1-3; 9 positions agree with TRBD1. The trim removed 3 bases at V and 2 bases at J, leaving 8 bases unmatched. The CDR3 runs to 17 residues. Per germline, CDR1 SEHNR and CDR2 FQNEAQ (reference sequence). CDR3 sequence reads: CASSFSRTGEAGNTIYF. DNA of the CDR3: TGTGCCAGCAGCTTCTCCAGGACAGGGGAGGCTGGAAACACCATATATTTT.

The V and J genes are TRBV25-1 and TRBJ2-1; 7 nucleotides align to TRBD2. Germline V gene sequence: CDR1 MGHDK, CDR2 SYGVNS. J gave up 1 base and V 9 bases, and 12 bases lay outside the gene matches. The CDR3 extends over 16 amino acids. The CDR3 coding sequence is TGTGCCAGTCCCGAACCTAGCGGACCTTCCTACAATGAGCAGTTCTTC. As protein: CASPEPSGPSYNEQFF.

The chain employs TRBV25-1 and TRBJ1-2; D is undetermined. The germline V and J ends were trimmed by 3 bases and 8 bases, with 7 bases remaining between them. CDR1 and CDR2 (germline): MGHDK, SYGVNS. This CDR3 region has 11 residues. The CDR3 is CASSESRGYTF. CDR3 sequence (DNA): TGTGCCAGCAGTGAGTCTAGGGGCTACACCTTC.

The J gene is TRBJ2-1, the V gene TRBV4-1; D is unclear. The CDR3 loop spans 15 amino acids. Trimming left V 2 bases short and J 4 bases short, with 12 bases between. Germline CDR1 MGHRA, CDR2 YSYEKL. The CDR3 DNA follows: TGCGCCAGCAGCCAAAGACTCTCATATTACAATGAGCAGTTCTTC. Encoded protein: CASSQRLSYYNEQFF.